The 25 T cell receptor beta chains given below trace back to one sample, sequenced in a study of circulating CD8 cells and anti-PD-1 response in melanoma. Sorting of live CD3+CD8+TCRalphabeta+ cells by PD-1 and/or TIGIT gave four subsets. Each library started from approximately 14 ng of total RNA using the QIAseq Immune Repertoire TCR panel. MiXCR, applied by TCRdb to the reads, yields one record per CDR3 protein. This sample has some 400 distinct CDR3 sequences; over 7% occur once, and the top ten carry approximately 61%. The sequencing used CD8+ T cells from PBMCs, collected at baseline or after one month of anti-PD-1 therapy (not recorded which). These TCRs come from a human donor with melanoma.

V is TRBV25-1 and J is TRBJ1-6; a possible D gene is TRBD1 (5 bases). CDR1 and CDR2 (germline): MGHDK, SYGVNS. There are 13 residues in the CDR3. V gave up 4 bases and J gave up 10 bases, with 11 bases separating them. The CDR3 DNA follows: TGTGCCAGCAGTGGAAAGGGGACCTCACCCCTCCACTTT. Its protein is CASSGKGTSPLHF.

This clonotype is large within its sample. This chain connects TRBV28 to TRBJ2-1, with 7 bases lining up with TRBD2. The CDR3 extends over 17 amino acids. J gave up 0 bases and V 5 bases, and 10 bases lay outside the gene matches. From germline, CDR1 is MDHEN and CDR2 SYDVKM. The CDR3 DNA follows: TGTGCCAGCAGTCCCTTAGCGGGCCTTAGCTCCTACAATGAGCAGTTCTTC. This codes for CASSPLAGLSSYNEQFF.

By proportion, this clonotype is medium-sized. The V gene is TRBV20-1, the J gene TRBJ2-1, with TRBD2 matching 11 bases. The CDR3 extends over 12 amino acids. Unmatched junction bases numbered 3, after V lost 6 bases and J lost 8 bases. From germline, CDR1 is DFQATT and CDR2 SNEGSKA (reference sequence). CDR3 residues: CSAGLAEYEQFF. The DNA of the CDR3 is TGCAGTGCGGGACTAGCGGAGTATGAGCAGTTCTTC.

This clonotype is classed as medium-sized. The V gene is TRBV27, the J gene TRBJ2-1, with 8 bases identical to TRBD2. CDR3 size: 14 residues. Germline CDR1 MNHEY, CDR2 SMNVEV (reference sequence). V lost 8 bases, J lost 4 bases, and 7 bases stayed unmatched. CDR3 DNA: TGTGCCAGCCTATCGGGAGGGGGTTACAATGAGCAGTTCTTC. As protein: CASLSGGGYNEQFF.

This clonotype is deemed medium-sized. The rearrangement links TRBV7-3 to TRBJ2-3; TRBD2 might be the D (6 bases). The V and J ends lost 5 bases and 1 base respectively, with 13 bases between them. The CDR3 length is 15 residues. CDR1 SGHTA and CDR2 FQGTGA come from the germline V gene. CDR3 sequence reads: CASSRLAKGTDTQYF. The DNA of the CDR3 is TGTGCCAGCAGCCGGCTAGCGAAGGGCACAGATACGCAGTATTTT.

This clonotype is deemed medium-sized. The rearrangement joins TRBV28 to TRBJ1-5, with D possibly TRBD1 on 5 matching bases. Per the germline V gene, CDR1 is MDHEN and CDR2 is SYDVKM. The CDR3 sequence is 15 residues long. V lost 2 bases, J lost 3 bases, and 11 bases lay in between. Here the CDR3 reads CASSLVTATNQPQHF. The DNA of the CDR3 is TGTGCCAGCAGTTTAGTGACAGCGACCAATCAGCCCCAGCATTTT.

This clonotype is termed large. The genes are TRBV7-2 and TRBJ2-2; TRBD2 agrees at 13 bases. The germline gives CDR1 SGHTA, CDR2 FQGNSA. V shed 5 bases and J 4 bases; nucleotides not matched to a gene: 13. The CDR3 spans 19 residues. The CDR3 region is CASSPRGTSGERATGELFF. As DNA, the CDR3 is TGTGCCAGCAGCCCCCGCGGGACTAGCGGGGAGCGAGCCACCGGGGAGCTGTTTTTT.

In its sample, this clonotype is medium-sized. V usage is TRBV24-1 and J usage is TRBJ2-3; 10 bases align to TRBD2. The CDR3 has 15 residues. Germline V CDR1 and CDR2: KGHDR, SFDVKD. J lost 2 bases, V lost 5 bases, and 3 bases had no gene match. CDR3 sequence: CATSAGTSDTDTQYF. In nucleotides, the CDR3 is TGTGCCACCAGTGCCGGGACTAGCGACACAGATACGCAGTATTTT.

Judged by abundance, this clonotype is medium-sized. The chain uses TRBV28 and TRBJ2-7, with D perhaps given as TRBD1 or TRBD2 (5 bases each). Germline V lookup: CDR1 MDHEN, CDR2 SYDVKM. V was shortened by 6 bases and J by 5 bases, with 20 bases between the two germline ends. This CDR3 region has 15 residues. CDR3 nucleotides: TGTGCCAGCAGCTGGGGCCTCGAGGGAGAGAACGAGCAGTACTTC. Translation: CASSWGLEGENEQYF.

Relative to its sample, this clonotype is large (0.1 to 1%). The chain is built from TRBV7-9 and TRBJ2-2; TRBD2 agrees at 15 bases. Germline loops: CDR1 SEHNR, CDR2 FQNEAQ (reference sequence). The CDR3 has 17 residues. V was clipped by 5 bases and J by 2 bases; unmatched bases: 3. The CDR3 DNA reads TGTGCCAGCAGCGCGGGACTAGCGGGAGGTAACACCGGGGAGCTGTTTTTT. As protein: CASSAGLAGGNTGELFF.

This clonotype is deemed medium-sized. The chain links TRBV20-1 to TRBJ2-7, with 12 bases lining up with TRBD2. The CDR3 is 13 amino acids. J lost 6 bases, V lost 6 bases, and 6 bases had no gene match. Germline loops: CDR1 DFQATT, CDR2 SNEGSKA (reference sequence). The CDR3 nucleotides read TGCAGTGCCGGCGGACTAGCGGGATTCGAGCAGTACTTC. As protein: CSAGGLAGFEQYF.

This clonotype is classed as medium-sized (0.01 to 0.1%). The chain carries TRBV6-4 and TRBJ2-2; D is perhaps TRBD2 (5 bases). The CDR3 is 16 residues long. Trimming stripped 4 bases from V and 1 base from J, with 13 bases between. Germline CDR1 and CDR2: MRHNA and SNTAGT. CDR3 DNA sequence: TGTGCCAGCAGTGTGAGAGCGGAGAGGAACACCGGGGAGCTGTTTTTT. Its protein is CASSVRAERNTGELFF.

Sample share makes this clonotype medium-sized. The chain uses TRBV20-1 and TRBJ2-1; D is unclear. Per the germline V gene, CDR1 is DFQATT and CDR2 is SNEGSKA (reference sequence). The V and J ends lost 5 bases and 1 base respectively, with 9 bases between them. CDR3 length: 13 amino acids. CDR3 sequence: CSALPWSYNEQFF. CDR3 nucleotides: TGCAGTGCTCTTCCCTGGTCCTACAATGAGCAGTTCTTC.

The V gene is TRBV19, the J gene TRBJ2-1, with 8 positions matching TRBD2. The CDR3 runs to 13 residues. Germline-derived CDR1 and CDR2 are LNHDA and SQIVND (reference sequence). V was pared by 7 bases and J by 5 bases, with 4 bases of the junction left unmatched. This CDR3 is CASNQREHNEQFF. The CDR3 DNA reads as TGTGCCAGTAACCAGCGGGAGCACAATGAGCAGTTCTTC.

In its sample, this clonotype is medium-sized. The genes are TRBV30 and TRBJ2-1, with 7 bases identical to TRBD2. This CDR3 region has 15 residues. With V trimmed by 0 bases and J by 3 bases, 5 bases remained unmatched. Germline V lookup: CDR1 GTSNPN, CDR2 SVGIG (reference sequence). CDR3 sequence reads: CAWSVSLADYNEQFF. CDR3 in DNA: TGTGCCTGGAGTGTAAGCCTAGCGGACTACAATGAGCAGTTCTTC.

In its sample, this clonotype ranks as medium-sized. The chain uses TRBV20-1 and TRBJ1-3, with a tentative D call TRBD1 (5 bases). With 3 bases removed from V and 0 bases from J, the gap between germline ends came to 12 bases. Looked up from germline, CDR1 is DFQATT and CDR2 is SNEGSKA (reference sequence). This CDR3 comprises 15 residues. CDR3 coding DNA: TGCAGTGCTAGGGACGCAGGGAGCTCTGGAAACACCATATATTTT. Translating gives CSARDAGSSGNTIYF.

By sample fraction, this clonotype is large. V gene TRBV20-1 combines with J gene TRBJ2-3, with 14 bases that match TRBD2. The V gene's germline CDR1 is DFQATT and CDR2 SNEGSKA (reference sequence). With V trimmed by 2 bases and J by 0 bases, 13 bases remained unmatched. The CDR3 consists of 20 residues. The CDR3 loop is CSARPPGLAGGTTSTDTQYF. CDR3 in DNA: TGCAGTGCTAGACCCCCTGGACTAGCGGGAGGTACCACTAGCACAGATACGCAGTATTTT.

This clonotype has more than one count but fewer than ten. The chain joins TRBV6-2 or TRBV6-3 to TRBJ2-1, with D tentatively TRBD2 (7 bases). The CDR3 has 15 residues. The germline V gene has CDR1 MNHEY and CDR2 SVGEGT. The V gene lost 2 bases and the J gene lost 2 bases, with 10 bases spanning the gap. In DNA form, the CDR3 reads TGTGCCAGCAGTTACAGGGAGGGGGCCTACAATGAGCAGTTCTTC. Its protein is CASSYREGAYNEQFF.

This clonotype is medium-sized by share. J is TRBJ2-1 and V is TRBV18; tentatively, D is TRBD2 (6 bases). Between the trimmed V and J ends, which lost 6 bases and 3 bases, there was a span of 15 bases. Germline CDR1 reads KGHSH; CDR2 reads LQKENI. This CDR3 spans 15 amino acids. The CDR3 is CASSLGGGNYNEQFF. As DNA, the CDR3 is TGTGCCAGCTCCCTGGGGGGAGGCAACTACAATGAGCAGTTCTTC.

By sample share, this clonotype is large (0.1 to 1%). The genes are TRBV29-1 and TRBJ2-3; TRBD2 aligns across 7 bases. This CDR3 has 15 amino acids. Trimming cost V 2 bases and J 3 bases; bases outside gene matches: 8. Germline values: CDR1 SQVTM, CDR2 ANQGSEA. DNA for the CDR3: TGCAGCGTTGAAACCCGAGGGAGGGTTACAGATACGCAGTATTTT. Translating gives CSVETRGRVTDTQYF.

Judged by abundance, this clonotype is large (0.1 to 1%). The V and J genes are TRBV28 and TRBJ2-3; weak D call: TRBD1 (5 bases). V was pared by 6 bases and J by 4 bases, with 20 bases between. Looked up from germline, CDR1 is MDHEN and CDR2 is SYDVKM. The CDR3 is 16 amino acids. In nucleotides, the CDR3 is TGTGCCAGCAGCCTCCAGGGCGGTCACGACGCAGATACGCAGTATTTT. Protein: CASSLQGGHDADTQYF.

This clonotype was detected only a few times. This chain uses TRBV30 with TRBJ1-1, with unresolved D. The V end was cut by 3 bases, the J end by 2 bases, with 10 bases between. The CDR3 loop spans 13 amino acids. The germline CDR1 and CDR2 sequences are GTSNPN and SVGIG (reference sequence). The chain's CDR3 is CAWSDGGNTEAFF. As DNA, the CDR3 is TGTGCCTGGAGCGATGGCGGAAACACTGAAGCTTTCTTT.

Judged by abundance, this clonotype is large. V is TRBV2 and J is TRBJ2-7; D uncertain. The V and J ends lost 6 bases and 0 bases respectively, with 12 bases between them. The CDR3 covers 14 residues. The V gene's germline CDR1 is SNHLY and CDR2 FYNNEI. This CDR3 is CASSPVQSSYEQYF. The CDR3 region has the DNA TGTGCCAGCAGCCCGGTCCAAAGCTCCTACGAGCAGTACTTC.

This clonotype is deemed large. This sequence joins TRBV29-1 and TRBJ2-7, with TRBD2 matching 8 bases. The CDR3 is 15 residues long. Per germline, CDR1 SQVTM and CDR2 ANQGSEA. Trimming took 2 bases from V and 2 from J; bases not matched to a gene: 8. The DNA of the CDR3 is TGCAGCGTTGAAACCCCTAGCGGGCTAACCTACGAGCAGTACTTC. Translation gives CSVETPSGLTYEQYF.

Sample share makes this clonotype large (0.1 to 1%). V usage is TRBV28 and J usage is TRBJ2-5; the match to TRBD2 covers 10 bases. The CDR3 has 17 amino acids. Per germline, CDR1 MDHEN and CDR2 SYDVKM. V lost 10 bases to trimming and J lost 5 bases; unmatched junction nucleotides: 19. The CDR3 sequence: CATFGAAGGPGPETQYF. The DNA of the CDR3 is TGTGCCACCTTCGGGGCAGCGGGAGGGCCGGGGCCGGAGACCCAGTACTTC.